The sequence of this T cell receptor (beta chain) was determined in a study of blood T cells in healthy people across ages. The use of a sample-barcoded 5' primer and a J-beta primer mix characterized a second PCR of about 6 to 11 cycles. TCRdb recomputed calls from the 5' RACE reads with MiXCR, one row per CDR3 protein. Of over 500,000 distinct CDR3 sequences listed, approximately 26% are singletons. This clonotype was observed a handful of times. A further study also used this sample, focusing on T cells of mothers and their children.

The sequence came from a boy between 2 and 10 years old in good health. The material sequenced was blood.

The CDR3 region has the DNA TGCAGCGTATTGGACAGCTCCTACGAGCAGTACTTC. Its protein product is CSVLDSSYEQYF. The chain combines TRBV29-1 with TRBJ2-7; a possible D gene is TRBD1 (6 bases). The V gene's germline CDR1 is SQVTM and CDR2 ANQGSEA. This CDR3 comprises 12 residues. V dropped 6 bases and J dropped 0 bases, with 9 bases sitting between them.